This TCR beta chain comes out of a study of shared clonotypes between healthy human individuals. Across the study: Donors had three CD4 naive, three CD4 memory, two CD8 naive and one CD8 memory plate apiece.

CD8 cells regarded as naive lacked CD45RO, were positively chosen for CCR7, and omitted terminally differentiated effector memory CD45RA+ cells. Using immunoSEQ multiplex PCR, the repertoire was profiled, and TCRdb retains in-frame clones only, with some absent. The data contain approximately 740,000 clones, around 92% of them singletons. What was sequenced was naive CD8+ T cells sorted from blood. The source of this sequence is a man in his thirties or forties in good health.

The CDR3 nucleotides are TGTGCCAGCAGCTCCGCCCCGACTAGCGGGACAAACACCGGGGAGCTGTTTTTT. Residues: CASSSAPTSGTNTGELFF. The V and J genes are TRBV7-9 and TRBJ2-2, with 11 positions matching TRBD2. There are 18 residues in the CDR3. With V trimmed by 4 bases and J by 2 bases, 9 bases remained unmatched. CDR1 is SEHNR and CDR2 is FQNEAQ in the germline V gene (reference sequence).